The TCR beta chain under discussion was sequenced for a study of blood T cells in healthy people across ages. General study points: Unsorted PBMCs blocked a conclusive comparison of naive and antigen-experienced cells.

In regard to this clonotype: Its antigen is as yet unknown.

Primers used in a second PCR of roughly 6 to 12 cycles were a sample-barcoded 5' primer and a J-beta primer mix. All samples yielded 3 million or more CDR3-containing paired-end reads. TCRdb ran MiXCR on the 5' RACE reads and lists one entry per CDR3 protein. Among over a million distinct CDR3 sequences listed, 55% to 75% were seen once. V lost 5 bases, J lost 7 bases, and 16 bases lay in between. The length of the CDR3 is 13 residues. Germline CDR1 is SGHRS and CDR2 is YFSETQ. This receptor was obtained from a man aged 18 to 30 in good health. The chain employs TRBV5-1 and TRBJ2-7; unclear D gene. Sequences were obtained from blood. CDR3 sequence reads: CASSPSFSWEQYF. The DNA of the CDR3 is TGCGCCAGCAGTCCGTCTTTTAGTTGGGAGCAGTACTTC.